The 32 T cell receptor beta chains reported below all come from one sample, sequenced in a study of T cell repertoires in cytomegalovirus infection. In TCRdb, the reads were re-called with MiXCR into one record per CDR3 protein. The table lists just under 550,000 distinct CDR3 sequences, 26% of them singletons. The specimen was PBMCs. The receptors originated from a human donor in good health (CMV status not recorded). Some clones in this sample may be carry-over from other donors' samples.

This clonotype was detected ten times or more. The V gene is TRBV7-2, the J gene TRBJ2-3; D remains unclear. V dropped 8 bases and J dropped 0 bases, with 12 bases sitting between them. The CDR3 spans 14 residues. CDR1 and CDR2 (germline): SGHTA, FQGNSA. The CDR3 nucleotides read TGTGCCAGCGGGCTTACCGCCAGCACAGATACGCAGTATTTT. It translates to CASGLTASTDTQYF.

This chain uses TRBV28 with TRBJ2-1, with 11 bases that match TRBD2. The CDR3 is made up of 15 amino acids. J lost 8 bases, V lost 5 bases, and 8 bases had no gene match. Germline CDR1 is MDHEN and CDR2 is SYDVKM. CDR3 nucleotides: TGTGCCAGCAGTCAAGCGGCTAGCGGGAGGTATGAGCAGTTCTTC. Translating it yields CASSQAASGRYEQFF.

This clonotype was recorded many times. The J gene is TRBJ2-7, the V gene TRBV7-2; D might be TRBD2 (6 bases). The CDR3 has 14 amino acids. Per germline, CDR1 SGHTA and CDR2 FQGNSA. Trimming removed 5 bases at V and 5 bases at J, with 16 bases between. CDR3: CASSLPNGSDEQYV. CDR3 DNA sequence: TGTGCCAGCAGCCTCCCCAACGGGAGCGACGAGCAGTACGTC.

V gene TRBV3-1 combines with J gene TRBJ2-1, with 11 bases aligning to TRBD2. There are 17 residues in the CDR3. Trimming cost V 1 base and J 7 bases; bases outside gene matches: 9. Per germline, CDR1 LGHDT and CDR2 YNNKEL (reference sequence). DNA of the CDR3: TGTGCCAGCAGCCAAGCTTTGCCTAGCGGGAGGCTGAATGAGCAGTTCTTC. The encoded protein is CASSQALPSGRLNEQFF.

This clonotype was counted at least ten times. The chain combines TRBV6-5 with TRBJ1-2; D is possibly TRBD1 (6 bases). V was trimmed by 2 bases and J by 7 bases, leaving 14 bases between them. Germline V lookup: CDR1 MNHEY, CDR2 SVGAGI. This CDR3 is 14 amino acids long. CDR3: CASSYGGALGGYTF. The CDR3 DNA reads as TGTGCCAGCAGTTACGGGGGCGCGTTGGGTGGCTACACCTTC.

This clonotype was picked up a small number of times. The CDR3 nucleotides read TGTGCCAGCAGCTTAGCGGCCGGGGGAGCCTACGAGCAGTACTTC. It yields the protein CASSLAAGGAYEQYF. This chain joins TRBV7-2 and TRBJ2-7; D may be TRBD2 (6 bases). V lost 0 bases and J lost 2, with 11 bases in between. The CDR3 contains 15 residues. Germline V lookup: CDR1 SGHTA, CDR2 FQGNSA. Looking up the rest from reference TRBV7-2 and TRBJ2-7 gives the full variable domain: GAGVSQSPSNKVTEKGKDVELRCDPISGHTALYWYRQSLGQGLEFLIYFQGNSAPDKSGLPSDRFSAERTGGSVSTLTIQRTQQEDSAVYLCASSLAAGGAYEQYFGPGTRLTVT.

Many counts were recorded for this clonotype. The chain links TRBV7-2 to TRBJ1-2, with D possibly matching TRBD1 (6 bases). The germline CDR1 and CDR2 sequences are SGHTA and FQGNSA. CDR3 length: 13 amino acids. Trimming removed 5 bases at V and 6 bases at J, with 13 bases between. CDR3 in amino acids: CASSVDSSHGYTF. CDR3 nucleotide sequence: TGTGCCAGCAGCGTGGACAGCTCCCATGGCTACACCTTC.

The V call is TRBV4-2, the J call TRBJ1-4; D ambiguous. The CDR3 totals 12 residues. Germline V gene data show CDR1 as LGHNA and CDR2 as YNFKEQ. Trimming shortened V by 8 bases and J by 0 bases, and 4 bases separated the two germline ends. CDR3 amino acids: CASASTNEKLFF. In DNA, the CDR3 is TGTGCCAGCGCTTCAACTAATGAAAAACTGTTTTTT.

In DNA form, the CDR3 reads TGTGCCAGTACCGACAAACAGGGGGCCGGAGAGACCCAGTACTTC. The encoded protein is CASTDKQGAGETQYF. The V and J genes are TRBV19 and TRBJ2-5, with 9 bases identical to TRBD1. The junction had 10 bases not matched to a gene; V was cut back by 7 bases and J by 4 bases. Germline V lookup: CDR1 LNHDA, CDR2 SQIVND (reference sequence). There are 15 residues in the CDR3. Variable domain in full (rest from reference TRBV19 and TRBJ2-5): DGGITQSPKYLFRKEGQNVTLSCEQNLNHDAMYWYRQDPGQGLRLIYYSQIVNDFQKGDIAEGYSVSREKKESFPLTVTSAQKNPTAFYLCASTDKQGAGETQYFGPGTRLLVL.

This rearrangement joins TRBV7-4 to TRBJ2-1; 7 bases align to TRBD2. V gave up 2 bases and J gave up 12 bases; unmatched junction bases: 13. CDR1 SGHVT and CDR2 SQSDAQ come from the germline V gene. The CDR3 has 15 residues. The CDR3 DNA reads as TGTGCCAGCAGCTTAATCGGGCGGGAGTCGTCCCGGCAGTTCTTC. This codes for CASSLIGRESSRQFF.

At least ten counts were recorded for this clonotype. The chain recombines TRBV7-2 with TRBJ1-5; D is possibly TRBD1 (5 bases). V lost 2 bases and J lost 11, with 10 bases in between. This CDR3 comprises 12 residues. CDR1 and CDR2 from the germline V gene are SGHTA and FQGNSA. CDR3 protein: CASSLYWGAQHF. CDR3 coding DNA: TGTGCCAGCAGCTTATATTGGGGGGCCCAGCATTTT. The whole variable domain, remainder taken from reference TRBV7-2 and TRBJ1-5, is GAGVSQSPSNKVTEKGKDVELRCDPISGHTALYWYRQSLGQGLEFLIYFQGNSAPDKSGLPSDRFSAERTGGSVSTLTIQRTQQEDSAVYLCASSLYWGAQHFGDGTRLSIL.

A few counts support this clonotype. The CDR3 DNA is TGTGCCAGCAGCCTACAGGGTTTTCAGCCCCAGCATTTT. Protein sequence: CASSLQGFQPQHF. V is TRBV6-1 and J is TRBJ1-5; weak D call: TRBD1 (6 bases). CDR1 is MNHNS and CDR2 is SASEGT in the germline V gene. Between the trimmed V and J ends, which lost 6 bases and 6 bases, there was a span of 12 bases. This CDR3 region has 13 residues.

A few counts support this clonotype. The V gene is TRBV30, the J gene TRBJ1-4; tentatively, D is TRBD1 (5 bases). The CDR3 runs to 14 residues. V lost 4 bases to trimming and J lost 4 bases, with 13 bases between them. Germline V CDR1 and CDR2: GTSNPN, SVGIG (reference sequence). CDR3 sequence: CAWTPTGVNEKLFF. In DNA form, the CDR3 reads TGTGCCTGGACCCCTACAGGAGTTAATGAAAAACTGTTTTTT.

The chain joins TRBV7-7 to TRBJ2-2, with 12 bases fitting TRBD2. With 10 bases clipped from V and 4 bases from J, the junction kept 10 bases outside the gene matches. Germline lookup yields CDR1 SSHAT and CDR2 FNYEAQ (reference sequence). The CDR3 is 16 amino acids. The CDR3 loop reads CATASGRALGTGELFF. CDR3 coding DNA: TGTGCCACGGCTAGCGGGAGGGCCCTCGGCACCGGGGAGCTGTTTTTT.

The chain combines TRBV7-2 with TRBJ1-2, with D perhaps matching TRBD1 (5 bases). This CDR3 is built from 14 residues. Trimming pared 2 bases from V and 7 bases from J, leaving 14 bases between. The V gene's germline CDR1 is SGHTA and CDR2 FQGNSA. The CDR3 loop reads CASSLIFRGSGYTF. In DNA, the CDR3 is TGTGCCAGCAGCTTAATATTTCGGGGGTCTGGCTACACCTTC.

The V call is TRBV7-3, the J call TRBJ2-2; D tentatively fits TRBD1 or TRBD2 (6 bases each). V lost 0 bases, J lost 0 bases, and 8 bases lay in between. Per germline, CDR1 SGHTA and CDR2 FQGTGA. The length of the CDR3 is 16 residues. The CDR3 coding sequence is TGTGCCAGCAGCTTAACGGGGGGCGCGAACACCGGGGAGCTGTTTTTT. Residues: CASSLTGGANTGELFF.

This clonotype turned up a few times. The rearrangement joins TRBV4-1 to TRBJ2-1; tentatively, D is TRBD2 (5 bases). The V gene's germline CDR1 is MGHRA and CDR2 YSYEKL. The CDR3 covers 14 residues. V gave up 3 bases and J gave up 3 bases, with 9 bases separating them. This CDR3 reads CASSQNRDYNEQFF. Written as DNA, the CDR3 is TGCGCCAGCAGCCAGAACCGGGACTACAATGAGCAGTTCTTC.

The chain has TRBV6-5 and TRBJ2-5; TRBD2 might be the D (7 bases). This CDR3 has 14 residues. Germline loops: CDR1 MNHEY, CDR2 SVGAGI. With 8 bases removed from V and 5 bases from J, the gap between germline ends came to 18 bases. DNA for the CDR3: TGTGCCAGCTCGAGGGGGGGGCGGGGGGAGACCCAGTACTTC. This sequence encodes CASSRGGRGETQYF.

In DNA, the CDR3 is TGTGCCAGGACCGGGACTAGCGGTTACAATGAGCAGTTCTTC. It translates to CARTGTSGYNEQFF. The rearrangement links TRBV30 to TRBJ2-1, with TRBD2 matching over 11 bases. With 8 bases clipped from V and 4 bases from J, the junction kept 7 bases outside the gene matches. The germline V gene encodes CDR1 GTSNPN and CDR2 SVGIG (reference sequence). The CDR3 is 14 residues long.

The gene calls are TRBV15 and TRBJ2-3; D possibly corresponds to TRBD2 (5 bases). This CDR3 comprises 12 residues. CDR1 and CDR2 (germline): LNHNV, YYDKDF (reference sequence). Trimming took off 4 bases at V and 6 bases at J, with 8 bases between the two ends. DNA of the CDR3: TGTGCCACCAGCAAACTAGATGATACGCAGTATTTT. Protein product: CATSKLDDTQYF.

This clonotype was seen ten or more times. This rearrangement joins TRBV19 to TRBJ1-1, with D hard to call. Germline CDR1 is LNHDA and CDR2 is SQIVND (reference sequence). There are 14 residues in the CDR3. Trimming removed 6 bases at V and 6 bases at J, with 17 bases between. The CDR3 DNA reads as TGTGCCAGTAGCCCCCGGGCAGGACGTTCTGAAGCTTTCTTT. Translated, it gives CASSPRAGRSEAFF.

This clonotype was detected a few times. The CDR3, as DNA: TGTGCCAGCAGCTCCCTCGGAAGCAGGGCCACTGAAGCTTTCTTT. Amino acid sequence: CASSSLGSRATEAFF. J is TRBJ1-1 and V is TRBV12-3 or TRBV12-4; a weak D match, TRBD1 (5 bases). The CDR3 spans 15 residues. V was trimmed by 6 bases and J by 4 bases, leaving 18 bases between them.

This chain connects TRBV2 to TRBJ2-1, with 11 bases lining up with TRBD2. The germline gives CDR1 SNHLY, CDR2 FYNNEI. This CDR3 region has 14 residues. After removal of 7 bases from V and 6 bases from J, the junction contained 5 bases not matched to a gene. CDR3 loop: CASTPLAGGNEQFF. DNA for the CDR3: TGTGCCAGCACGCCCCTAGCGGGAGGCAATGAGCAGTTCTTC.

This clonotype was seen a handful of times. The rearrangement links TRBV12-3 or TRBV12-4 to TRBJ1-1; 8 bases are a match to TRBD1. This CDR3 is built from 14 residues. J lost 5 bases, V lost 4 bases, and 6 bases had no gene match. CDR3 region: CASSSSTGGTEAFF. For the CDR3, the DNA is TGTGCCAGCAGTTCCTCTACAGGGGGAACTGAAGCTTTCTTT.

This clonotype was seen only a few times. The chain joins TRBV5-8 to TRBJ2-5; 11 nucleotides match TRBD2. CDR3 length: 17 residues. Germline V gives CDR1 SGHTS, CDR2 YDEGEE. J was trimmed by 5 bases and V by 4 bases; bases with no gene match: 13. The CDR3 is CASSNGVSGRADETQYF. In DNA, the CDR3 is TGTGCCAGCAGCAATGGGGTTAGCGGGAGGGCCGATGAGACCCAGTACTTC.

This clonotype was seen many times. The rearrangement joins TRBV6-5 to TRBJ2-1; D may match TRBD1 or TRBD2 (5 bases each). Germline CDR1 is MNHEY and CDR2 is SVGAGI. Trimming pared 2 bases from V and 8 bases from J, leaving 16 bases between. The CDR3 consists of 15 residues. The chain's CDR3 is CASSYLGTQGDEQFF. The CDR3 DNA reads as TGTGCCAGCAGTTACCTCGGGACCCAAGGGGATGAGCAGTTCTTC.

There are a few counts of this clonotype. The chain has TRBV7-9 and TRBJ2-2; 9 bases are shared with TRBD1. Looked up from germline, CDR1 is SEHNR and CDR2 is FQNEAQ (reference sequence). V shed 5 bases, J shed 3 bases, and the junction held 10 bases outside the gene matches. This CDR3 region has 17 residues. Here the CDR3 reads CASSTSYRGQDTGELFF. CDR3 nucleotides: TGTGCCAGCAGCACCTCCTACAGGGGGCAAGACACCGGGGAGCTGTTTTTT.

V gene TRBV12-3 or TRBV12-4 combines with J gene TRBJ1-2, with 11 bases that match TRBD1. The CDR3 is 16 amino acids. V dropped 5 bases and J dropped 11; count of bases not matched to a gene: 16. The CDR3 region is CASSPRTGTGGFGYTF. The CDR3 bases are TGTGCCAGCAGTCCCAGAACCGGGACAGGGGGTTTTGGATACACCTTC.

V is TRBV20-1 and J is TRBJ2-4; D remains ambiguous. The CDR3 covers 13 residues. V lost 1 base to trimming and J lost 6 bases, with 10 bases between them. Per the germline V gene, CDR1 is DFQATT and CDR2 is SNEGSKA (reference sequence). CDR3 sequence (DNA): TGCAGTGCTAGAGGATTCGACGGAAACATTCAGTACTTC. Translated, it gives CSARGFDGNIQYF.

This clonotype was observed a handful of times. The CDR3 loop is CASSLYQGHQPQHF. CDR3 coding DNA: TGTGCCAGCAGTTTGTATCAGGGGCATCAGCCCCAGCATTTT. This sequence joins TRBV28 and TRBJ1-5, with D possibly matching TRBD1 (6 bases). The CDR3 runs to 14 residues. Germline CDR1 and CDR2: MDHEN and SYDVKM. Between the trimmed V and J ends, which lost 3 bases and 5 bases, there was a span of 11 bases. The full variable domain, completed using reference TRBV28 and TRBJ1-5, is DVKVTQSSRYLVKRTGEKVFLECVQDMDHENMFWYRQDPGLGLRLIYFSYDVKMKEKGDIPEGYSVSREKKERFSLILESASTNQTSMYLCASSLYQGHQPQHFGDGTRLSIL.

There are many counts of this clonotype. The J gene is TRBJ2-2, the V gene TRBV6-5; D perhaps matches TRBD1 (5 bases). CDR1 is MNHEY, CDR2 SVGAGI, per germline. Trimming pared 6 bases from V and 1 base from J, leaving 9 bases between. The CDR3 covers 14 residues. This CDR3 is CASRQGGNTGELFF. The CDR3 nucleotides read TGTGCCAGCAGGCAGGGCGGGAACACCGGGGAGCTGTTTTTT.

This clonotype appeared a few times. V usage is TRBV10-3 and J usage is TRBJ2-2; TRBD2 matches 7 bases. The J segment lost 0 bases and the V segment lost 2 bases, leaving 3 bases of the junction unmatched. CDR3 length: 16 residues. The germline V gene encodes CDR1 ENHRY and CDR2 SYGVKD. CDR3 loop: CAISETSGTNTGELFF. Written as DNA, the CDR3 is TGTGCCATCAGTGAGACCAGCGGGACGAACACCGGGGAGCTGTTTTTT.